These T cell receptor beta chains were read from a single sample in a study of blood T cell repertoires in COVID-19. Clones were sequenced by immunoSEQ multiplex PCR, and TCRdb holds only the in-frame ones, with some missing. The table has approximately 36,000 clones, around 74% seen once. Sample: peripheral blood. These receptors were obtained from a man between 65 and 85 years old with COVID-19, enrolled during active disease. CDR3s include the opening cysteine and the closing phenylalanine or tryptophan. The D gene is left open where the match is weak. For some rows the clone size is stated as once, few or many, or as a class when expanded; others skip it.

CASSLGLIYYEQYF,TGTGCCAGCAGCCTGGGACTTATATACTACGAGCAGTACTTC,TRBV6-5,14,TRBJ2-7,NA,NA
CASSLGGAGNTEAFF,TGTGCCAGCAGCTTAGGCGGCGCGGGGAACACTGAAGCTTTCTTT,TRBV7-2,15,TRBJ1-1,NA,NA
CATLTGSEQFF,TGTGCCACCCTGACAGGTAGTGAGCAGTTCTTC,TRBV10-3,11,TRBJ2-1,NA,NA
CSVGLGGNRNIQYF,TGCAGCGTGGGGTTAGGGGGAAACAGAAACATTCAGTACTTC,TRBV29-1,14,TRBJ2-4,NA,NA
CASRGQGYTGELFF,TGTGCCAGTAGGGGACAGGGATACACCGGGGAGCTGTTTTTT,TRBV19,14,TRBJ2-2,TRBD1,once
CASSESYPNEKLFF,TGTGCCAGCAGCGAATCCTACCCTAATGAAAAACTGTTTTTT,TRBV28,14,TRBJ1-4,NA,few
CASSLVRGLNTEAFF,TGTGCCAGCAGCTTGGTGCGGGGACTGAACACTGAAGCTTTCTTT,TRBV5-5,15,TRBJ1-1,NA,NA
CASGLRGASETQYF,TGTGCTAGTGGTTTGCGCGGTGCGAGTGAGACCCAGTACTTC,TRBV12-5,14,TRBJ2-5,NA,NA
CASRAPWAGYNEQFF,TGTGCCAGCAGGGCTCCTTGGGCAGGGTACAATGAGCAGTTCTTC,TRBV7-2,15,TRBJ2-1,NA,NA
CASSFVRSSDTQYF,TGTGCCAGCAGCTTTGTGCGAAGTTCAGATACGCAGTATTTT,TRBV7-2,14,TRBJ2-3,NA,NA
CASSAPGTGTIYF,TGTGCCAGCAGTGCCCCTGGGACAGGTACCATATATTTT,TRBV6-4,13,TRBJ1-3,TRBD1,NA
CACIPGLAGINTGELFF,TGTGCCTGCATACCGGGACTAGCGGGAATTAACACCGGGGAGCTGTTTTTT,TRBV30,17,TRBJ2-2,TRBD2,many
CASSAGQSSPLHF,TGTGCCAGCTCAGCTGGACAGTCTTCACCCCTCCACTTT,TRBV18,13,TRBJ1-6,NA,NA
CASSERGRREAFF,TGTGCCAGCAGTGAACGGGGGAGACGTGAAGCTTTCTTT,TRBV2,13,TRBJ1-1,NA,NA
CSGQGGDYEQYF,TGCAGCGGACAAGGAGGGGACTACGAGCAGTACTTC,TRBV29-1,12,TRBJ2-7,NA,once
CASTWSELAGDFYEQYF,TGTGCCAGCACTTGGAGCGAGCTAGCGGGAGACTTCTACGAGCAGTACTTC,TRBV2,17,TRBJ2-7,TRBD2,NA
CASSPLGTGGTGELFF,TGTGCCAGCTCACCACTTGGGACAGGGGGCACCGGGGAGCTGTTTTTT,TRBV18,16,TRBJ2-2,TRBD1,once
CASVNLPKGYLVHEQFF,TGTGCCAGCGTTAACCTTCCCAAGGGGTACCTCGTACATGAGCAGTTCTTC,TRBV2,17,TRBJ2-1,NA,NA
CASSYVGGDNQPQHF,TGTGCCAGCAGTTACGTCGGGGGGGACAATCAGCCCCAGCATTTT,TRBV6-5,15,TRBJ1-5,NA,once
CATSRVRGAGNTIYF,TGTGCCACCAGCAGAGTTCGGGGTGCGGGAAACACCATATATTTT,TRBV15,15,TRBJ1-3,NA,NA
CASSPVGTGSSPLHF,TGTGCCAGCAGCCCAGTGGGGACAGGGAGTTCACCCCTCCACTTT,TRBV27,15,TRBJ1-6,TRBD1,few
CASSTLDRSYGYTF,TGTGCCAGCTCAACCCTGGACAGGAGCTATGGCTACACCTTC,TRBV18,14,TRBJ1-2,TRBD1,NA
CASSAGTSGGAWDTQYF,TGTGCCAGCAGTGCCGGGACTAGCGGGGGGGCCTGGGATACGCAGTATTTT,TRBV5-4,17,TRBJ2-3,TRBD2,NA
CASSQRREIDEQFF,TGCGCCAGCAGCCAACGCAGGGAAATAGATGAGCAGTTCTTC,TRBV4-3,14,TRBJ2-1,NA,NA
CASSFFDRAGNTIYF,TGTGCCAGCAGCTTTTTCGACAGGGCTGGAAACACCATATATTTT,TRBV5-6,15,TRBJ1-3,TRBD1,NA
CASREQGVHNSPLHF,TGTGCCAGCAGGGAACAGGGGGTCCATAATTCACCCCTCCACTTT,TRBV2,15,TRBJ1-6,TRBD1,NA
CASSPYVSGSTDTQYF,TGTGCCAGCTCACCTTACGTTTCCGGGTCTACAGATACGCAGTATTTT,TRBV18,16,TRBJ2-3,NA,NA
CASSLEDRGYSNQPQHF,TGTGCCAGCAGCTTAGAGGACAGGGGTTATAGCAATCAGCCCCAGCATTTT,TRBV7-9,17,TRBJ1-5,TRBD1,NA
CASSKKATSGGSYEQYF,TGTGCCAGCAGCAAGAAAGCAACTAGCGGGGGGTCCTACGAGCAGTACTTC,TRBV11-2,17,TRBJ2-7,TRBD2,NA
CASSDPLPDRNLLDDSPLHF,TGTGCCAGCAGTGACCCCCTCCCGGACAGGAATCTCTTAGACGATTCACCCCTCCACTTT,TRBV6-4,20,TRBJ1-6,TRBD1,NA
CASSQGQGNTEAFF,TGTGCCAGCAGCCAAGGACAGGGGAACACTGAAGCTTTCTTT,TRBV3-1/TRBV3-2,14,TRBJ1-1,TRBD1,few
CASRAGGITEAFF,TGTGCCAGCAGGGCCGGGGGAATCACTGAAGCTTTCTTT,TRBV2,13,TRBJ1-1,NA,once
CASSLASGVITGELFF,TGTGCCAGCAGCTTAGCGAGCGGGGTGATCACCGGGGAGCTGTTTTTT,TRBV7-8,16,TRBJ2-2,TRBD2,NA
CAIGPGASGTREQFF,TGTGCCATCGGGCCTGGGGCTAGCGGGACTCGGGAGCAGTTCTTC,TRBV3-1/TRBV3-2,15,TRBJ2-1,TRBD2,NA
CASSFGGAGGYTF,TGTGCCAGCAGTTTTGGGGGGGCCGGTGGCTACACCTTC,TRBV12-3/TRBV12-4,13,TRBJ1-2,NA,NA
CASSLRTGTDTQYF,TGTGCCAGCAGCTTAAGGACAGGGACAGATACGCAGTATTTT,TRBV13,14,TRBJ2-3,TRBD1,NA
CASSLQVNQPQHF,TGTGCCAGCAGCCTCCAGGTTAATCAGCCCCAGCATTTT,TRBV27,13,TRBJ1-5,NA,NA
CASSLTVYGYTF,TGTGCCAGCAGTTTGACAGTCTATGGCTACACCTTC,TRBV28,12,TRBJ1-2,NA,NA
CASSIMKTGTHEQYF,TGTGCCAGTAGTATTATGAAAACAGGAACCCACGAGCAGTACTTC,TRBV19,15,TRBJ2-7,NA,once
CASSLASLAGTDTQYF,TGCGCCAGCAGCTTGGCCTCGCTAGCGGGCACAGATACGCAGTATTTT,TRBV5-1,16,TRBJ2-3,TRBD2,NA
CASTLGEAVDTQYF,TGCGCCAGCACCCTCGGTGAAGCTGTAGATACGCAGTATTTT,TRBV5-1,14,TRBJ2-3,NA,NA
CSVVQGAGNTIYF,TGCAGCGTGGTCCAGGGGGCTGGAAACACCATATATTTT,TRBV29-1,13,TRBJ1-3,TRBD1,few
CASSLWDRQQNIQYF,TGCGCCAGCAGCCTTTGGGACAGGCAACAAAACATTCAGTACTTC,TRBV4-1,15,TRBJ2-4,TRBD1,NA
CASSPHGGRTGGYQPQHF,TGTGCCAGCAGCCCCCATGGAGGCCGGACGGGGGGCTATCAGCCCCAGCATTTT,TRBV7-2,18,TRBJ1-5,NA,NA
CASSLDRDRRTLGSGNTIYF,TGTGCCAGCAGCTTAGATCGGGACAGGCGAACTCTAGGCTCTGGAAACACCATATATTTT,TRBV7-6,20,TRBJ1-3,TRBD1,few
CASSLRGASYGYTF,TGTGCCAGCAGCTTACGGGGGGCGAGCTATGGCTACACCTTC,TRBV7-2,14,TRBJ1-2,NA,NA
CASRDRHYGYTF,TGTGCCAGCCGGGATCGGCACTATGGCTACACCTTC,TRBV6-5,12,TRBJ1-2,NA,NA
CASSLGRPYGYTF,TGTGCCAGCAGTTTGGGGAGACCATATGGCTACACCTTC,TRBV12-3/TRBV12-4,13,TRBJ1-2,NA,NA
CASTKNTEAFF,TGTGCCAGCACTAAGAACACTGAAGCTTTCTTT,TRBV12-3/TRBV12-4,11,TRBJ1-1,NA,NA
CASSQAFGGTDYEQYF,TGCGCCAGCAGCCAAGCCTTCGGTGGGACAGACTACGAGCAGTACTTC,TRBV4-3,16,TRBJ2-7,TRBD1,once
CASSSGQTIYGYTF,TGCGCCAGCAGCTCGGGACAGACCATCTATGGCTACACCTTC,TRBV5-1,14,TRBJ1-2,TRBD1,NA
CASSHPSGGINEQFF,TGTGCTAGCAGCCACCCTAGCGGGGGAATAAATGAGCAGTTCTTC,TRBV7-7,15,TRBJ2-1,TRBD2,NA
CASSPRASGSLEETQYF,TGTGCCAGCTCACCTAGGGCTAGCGGGAGCCTAGAGGAGACCCAGTACTTC,TRBV18,17,TRBJ2-5,TRBD2,NA
CASSLGTIGGYTF,TGTGCCAGCAGTTTAGGGACAATAGGTGGCTACACCTTC,TRBV12-3/TRBV12-4,13,TRBJ1-2,NA,few
CASIPQRGAPYEQYF,TGTGCCAGCATCCCGCAGAGAGGAGCGCCCTACGAGCAGTACTTC,TRBV7-9,15,TRBJ2-7,NA,NA
CASSLGPTRGYEQFF,TGTGCCAGCAGCTTAGGCCCGACTAGGGGCTATGAGCAGTTCTTC,TRBV11-2,15,TRBJ2-1,NA,NA
CSVQLSLASETQYF,TGCAGCGTTCAGTTGAGCCTAGCTTCGGAGACCCAGTACTTC,TRBV29-1,14,TRBJ2-5,NA,NA
CAWSVDQGATETQYF,TGTGCCTGGAGTGTAGACCAGGGGGCTACGGAGACCCAGTACTTC,TRBV30,15,TRBJ2-5,TRBD1,NA
CATSRDRYRQGPLHF,TGTGCCACCAGCAGAGATCGCTACAGGCAAGGACCCCTCCACTTT,TRBV15,15,TRBJ1-6,NA,NA
CASSLISGRIWEQYF,TGTGCCAGCAGCTTAATTAGCGGGAGAATCTGGGAGCAGTACTTC,TRBV7-8,15,TRBJ2-7,TRBD2,few